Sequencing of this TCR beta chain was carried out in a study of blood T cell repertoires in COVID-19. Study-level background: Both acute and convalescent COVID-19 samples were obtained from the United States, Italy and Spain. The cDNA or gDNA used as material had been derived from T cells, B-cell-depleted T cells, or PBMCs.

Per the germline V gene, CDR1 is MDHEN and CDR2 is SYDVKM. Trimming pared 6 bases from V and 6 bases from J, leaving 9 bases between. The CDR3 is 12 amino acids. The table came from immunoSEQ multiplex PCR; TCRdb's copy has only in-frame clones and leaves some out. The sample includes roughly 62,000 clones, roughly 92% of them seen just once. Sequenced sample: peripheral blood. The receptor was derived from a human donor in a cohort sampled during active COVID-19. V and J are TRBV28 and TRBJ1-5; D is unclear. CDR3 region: CASRLGGQPQHF. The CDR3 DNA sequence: TGTGCCAGCAGATTGGGAGGTCAGCCCCAGCATTTT. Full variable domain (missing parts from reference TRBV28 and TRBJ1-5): DVKVTQSSRYLVKRTGEKVFLECVQDMDHENMFWYRQDPGLGLRLIYFSYDVKMKEKGDIPEGYSVSREKKERFSLILESASTNQTSMYLCASRLGGQPQHFGDGTRLSIL.